Shown below are 29 T cell receptor beta chains from a single sample sequenced in a study of T cells in Graves' hyperthyroidism and ophthalmopathy. RNA transcripts served as the template for amplifying TCR beta CDR3 regions. First-round RT-PCR with HTBI primers amplified the TCR CDR3 region. TCRdb reanalysed the multiplex PCR reads using MiXCR and keeps one entry per CDR3 protein. In the table there are roughly 300,000 distinct CDR3 sequences, 15% to 20% of which are singletons. The sequencing input was blood. These receptors all stem from a woman aged 45-65 years with Graves' hyperthyroidism.

In its sample, this clonotype was seen many times. The chain joins TRBV7-2 to TRBJ1-2, with D unclear. The germline CDR1 and CDR2 sequences are SGHTA and FQGNSA. V gave up 5 bases and J gave up 8 bases, with 12 bases separating them. This CDR3 is built from 12 residues. In nucleotides, the CDR3 is TGTGCCAGCAGCCCCCGGACGTCGGGCTACACCTTC. Residues: CASSPRTSGYTF.

This clonotype was seen a handful of times. The chain combines TRBV10-3 with TRBJ2-7; 8 bases map to TRBD2. J lost 6 bases, V lost 0 bases, and 4 bases had no gene match. The germline CDR1 and CDR2 sequences are ENHRY and SYGVKD. The CDR3 sequence is 14 residues long. CDR3 coding DNA: TGTGCCATCAGTGAGTCAGTACGGGGGGGCGAGCAGTACTTC. Its translation is CAISESVRGGEQYF.

This clonotype was observed at least ten times. The rearrangement uses TRBV20-1 and TRBJ2-5; the D is unclear. Trimming removed 3 bases at V and 1 base at J, with 9 bases between. The CDR3 has 13 amino acids. Looked up from germline, CDR1 is DFQATT and CDR2 is SNEGSKA (reference sequence). DNA for the CDR3: TGCAGTGCTAGGGATAGCTCCCAAGAGACCCAGTACTTC. As protein: CSARDSSQETQYF.

Regarding this clonotype: This may be a read error: a much more frequent sequence differs by one nucleotide. The chain recombines TRBV6-9 with TRBJ1-1; 9 nucleotides agree with TRBD1. The germline V gene has CDR1 MNHGY and CDR2 SVAAGI. The CDR3 is 13 amino acids. The CDR3 region has the DNA TGTGCCAGCAGTTACCGGACAGGGGCGAAAGCTCTCTTT. Translation gives CASSYRTGAKALF.

The V call is TRBV29-1, the J call TRBJ1-1; 9 nucleotides match TRBD1. Losses at the gene ends were 7 bases for V and 7 bases for J; bases not matched to a gene: 7. Germline V gene lookup returns CDR1 SQVTM and CDR2 ANQGSEA. The CDR3 runs 12 residues. The CDR3 reads CSGTGTGIEAFF. DNA of the CDR3: TGCAGCGGAACCGGGACAGGGATTGAAGCTTTCTTT.

This clonotype was found many times. The chain links TRBV6-1 to TRBJ2-3, with 7 bases aligning to TRBD2. The CDR3 is made up of 14 amino acids. J lost 2 bases, V lost 6 bases, and 5 bases had no gene match. Germline CDR1 is MNHNS and CDR2 is SASEGT. The CDR3 sequence: CASSLAAVTDTQYF. The CDR3 DNA reads TGTGCCAGCAGCCTAGCGGCTGTCACAGATACGCAGTATTTT.

In this sample, this clonotype turned up many times. The chain recombines TRBV6-6 with TRBJ2-3; no firm D call. CDR1 is MNHNY and CDR2 is SVGAGI in the germline V gene (reference sequence). Trimming took 2 bases from V and 5 from J, leaving 11 bases between them. This CDR3 has 14 amino acids. CDR3: CASSYPGQIDTQYF. The CDR3 DNA follows: TGTGCCAGCAGTTACCCCGGGCAAATAGATACGCAGTATTTT.

This clonotype turned up a few times. V is TRBV2 and J is TRBJ1-5, with a tentative D call TRBD1 (6 bases). Trimming removed 6 bases at V and 6 bases at J, with 18 bases between. The CDR3 has 15 amino acids. Germline V gene data show CDR1 as SNHLY and CDR2 as FYNNEI. The CDR3: CASSAGGGGGQPQHF. The DNA of the CDR3 is TGTGCCAGCAGCGCCGGGGGGGGCGGCGGTCAGCCCCAGCATTTT.

The rearrangement links TRBV10-3 to TRBJ2-5; D remains ambiguous. The CDR3 has 14 residues. Germline values: CDR1 ENHRY, CDR2 SYGVKD. V lost 1 base, J lost 3 bases, and 9 bases lay in between. The CDR3 sequence: CAISEWEAEETQYF. CDR3 nucleotides: TGTGCCATCAGTGAGTGGGAAGCAGAAGAGACCCAGTACTTC.

The chain employs TRBV2 and TRBJ2-6; D is perhaps TRBD1 (5 bases). Trimming removed 6 bases from V and 0 bases from J, with 9 bases in between. CDR3 length: 15 residues. The germline V gene has CDR1 SNHLY and CDR2 FYNNEI. In DNA form, the CDR3 reads TGTGCCAGCAGCGGACAACTCTCTGGGGCCAACGTCCTGACTTTC. Its translation is CASSGQLSGANVLTF.

The sample holds many counts of this clonotype. This chain joins TRBV27 and TRBJ1-1; 8 bases align to TRBD1. Germline CDR1 reads MNHEY; CDR2 reads SMNVEV (reference sequence). The V and J ends lost 7 bases and 4 bases, in that order; junction bases with no gene match: 5. This CDR3 is 13 amino acids long. This CDR3 reads CASILQGGTEAFF. CDR3 coding DNA: TGTGCCAGCATCCTACAGGGGGGCACTGAAGCTTTCTTT.

Concerning this clonotype itself: A read error is possible here, since a much larger clone lies one base away. The rearrangement joins TRBV28 to TRBJ2-7; D call uncertain. Germline V gene lookup returns CDR1 MDHEN and CDR2 SYDVKM. V was shortened by 4 bases and J by 6 bases, with 10 bases between the two germline ends. The CDR3 runs to 12 residues. The CDR3, as DNA: TGTGCCAGCAGTTCAGACGTCCTCGAGCAGTACTTC. Protein product: CASSSDVLEQYF.

This clonotype was seen many times. The chain has TRBV10-3 and TRBJ2-7; no clear D gene. V lost 0 bases and J lost 4, with 7 bases in between. The germline V gene has CDR1 ENHRY and CDR2 SYGVKD. There are 13 residues in the CDR3. CDR3 bases: TGTGCCATCAGTGAGTCGAGAGGTTACGAGCAGTACGTC. Residues: CAISESRGYEQYV.

The CDR3 DNA is TGTGCCAGCAGCCAAGACCAAGCAAAACTAGCGGGGTCTTGGAATGAGCAGTTCTTC. Amino acid sequence: CASSQDQAKLAGSWNEQFF. The V gene is TRBV3-1, the J gene TRBJ2-1, with 10 bases that match TRBD2. The V gene end was trimmed by 0 bases and the J gene end by 7 bases; junction bases not matched to a gene: 15. The CDR3 runs 19 residues. CDR1 and CDR2 from the germline V gene are LGHDT and YNNKEL (reference sequence).

This clonotype was picked up many times. V usage is TRBV7-9 and J usage is TRBJ2-1; D is uncertain. V was clipped by 5 bases and J by 4 bases, with 15 bases between them. In germline, CDR1 is SEHNR, CDR2 FQNEAQ (reference sequence). The CDR3 is 15 residues long. The DNA of the CDR3 is TGTGCCAGCAGCACCTACCTCGAGGAGTACAATGAGCAGTTCTTC. Translated: CASSTYLEEYNEQFF.

A few counts support this clonotype. V gene TRBV6-1 combines with J gene TRBJ2-2; 14 bases match TRBD2. CDR1 and CDR2 (germline): MNHNS, SASEGT. Trimming at V came to 1 base and at J to 4 bases, leaving 5 bases not matched to a gene. The CDR3 loop spans 18 amino acids. The CDR3 is CASSEGLAGGPVTGELFF. CDR3 DNA: TGTGCCAGCAGTGAAGGACTAGCGGGAGGGCCGGTCACCGGGGAGCTGTTTTTT.

This sequence joins TRBV19 and TRBJ2-2, with 7 bases fitting TRBD1. This CDR3 comprises 18 residues. Germline trimming cut 2 bases from V and 1 base from J; bases unmatched to any gene: 10. CDR1 is LNHDA and CDR2 is SQIVND in the germline V gene (reference sequence). CDR3 nucleotides: TGTGCCAGTAGTATAAGGAATATGGGACAGAAGAACACCGGGGAGCTGTTTTTT. Residues: CASSIRNMGQKNTGELFF.

This clonotype has just a few counts. The chain uses TRBV9 and TRBJ2-7; D is possibly TRBD1 (5 bases). V lost 2 bases and J 3 bases, leaving 12 bases between the germline ends. The V gene's germline CDR1 is SGDLS and CDR2 YYNGEE. This CDR3 has 14 amino acids. The DNA of the CDR3 is TGTGCCAGCAGCGTCTCCGGACATAACTACGAGCAGTACTTC. Protein sequence: CASSVSGHNYEQYF.

This clonotype has ten or more counts. The chain recombines TRBV18 with TRBJ2-3; maybe TRBD2 (6 bases). Trimming took 1 base from V and 0 from J, leaving 11 bases between them. The CDR3 length is 16 residues. Looked up from germline, CDR1 is KGHSH and CDR2 is LQKENI. The CDR3 DNA reads TGTGCCAGCTCACCACTTCTTGGGACTAGCACAGATACGCAGTATTTT. The encoded protein is CASSPLLGTSTDTQYF. Looking up the rest from reference TRBV18 and TRBJ2-3 gives the full variable domain: NAGVMQNPRHLVRRRGQEARLRCSPMKGHSHVYWYRQLPEEGLKFMVYLQKENIIDESGMPKERFSAEFPKEGPSILRIQQVVRGDSAAYFCASSPLLGTSTDTQYFGPGTRLTVL.

The genes are TRBV20-1 and TRBJ1-5; possible D gene TRBD1, 5 bases. Germline lookup yields CDR1 DFQATT and CDR2 SNEGSKA (reference sequence). Between the trimmed V and J ends, which lost 3 bases and 5 bases, there was a span of 8 bases. This CDR3 is built from 12 residues. CDR3 sequence (DNA): TGCAGTGCTAGCGGGGGTCATCAGCCCCAGCATTTT. Its protein is CSASGGHQPQHF.

This clonotype was recorded many times. V and J are TRBV30 and TRBJ2-7, with D unclear. CDR3 length equals 14 residues. Germline V gene sequence: CDR1 GTSNPN, CDR2 SVGIG (reference sequence). Trimming shortened V by 2 bases and J by 5 bases, and 16 bases separated the two germline ends. The CDR3: CAWSRTTLDHEQYF. DNA of the CDR3: TGTGCCTGGAGTCGCACCACCTTGGACCACGAGCAGTACTTC.

This chain uses TRBV5-1 with TRBJ2-2; D is unclear. Deletions cut 0 bases from V and 4 bases from J, with 10 bases between. Looked up from germline, CDR1 is SGHRS and CDR2 is YFSETQ. This CDR3 comprises 15 residues. CDR3 in DNA: TGCGCCAGCAGCTTGGATGGCTTTGGCACCGGGGAGCTGTTTTTT. Encoded protein: CASSLDGFGTGELFF.

This clonotype appeared a few times. The rearrangement joins TRBV3-1 to TRBJ1-5; TRBD1 matches at 7 bases. This CDR3 is built from 15 residues. Trimming cost V 1 base and J 4 bases; bases outside gene matches: 4. CDR1 is LGHDT and CDR2 is YNNKEL in the germline V gene (reference sequence). The CDR3 nucleotides read TGTGCCAGCAGCCAAGGACAGGGTGCAAATCAGCCCCAGCATTTT. This codes for CASSQGQGANQPQHF.

This clonotype was counted a few times. The chain uses TRBV20-1 and TRBJ1-1; 9 bases align to TRBD1. Per germline, CDR1 DFQATT and CDR2 SNEGSKA (reference sequence). CDR3 length equals 14 residues. With 2 bases clipped from V and 4 bases from J, the junction kept 5 bases outside the gene matches. DNA of the CDR3: TGCAGTGCTAGACCGGGACAGGGATTCACTGAAGCTTTCTTT. Translating gives CSARPGQGFTEAFF.

Turning to this clonotype: One end of the junction is discordant with germline, which a read error may explain. This chain connects TRBV5-1 to TRBJ2-4, with 7 bases lining up with TRBD2. Germline assignment: CDR1 SGHRS and CDR2 YFSETQ. This CDR3 has 18 amino acids. The CDR3, as DNA: TGTGCCAGCAGCTTCATGGGACTATCGGCTACGACCAAAAACATTCAGTACTTC. This codes for CASSFMGLSATTKNIQYF.

The V call is TRBV29-1, the J call TRBJ2-1; 8 bases fit TRBD2. The trim removed 7 bases at V and 3 bases at J, leaving 11 bases unmatched. CDR3 length equals 15 residues. In germline, CDR1 is SQVTM, CDR2 ANQGSEA. CDR3 amino acids: CSARLLAVDYNEQFF. CDR3 sequence (DNA): TGCAGCGCCCGCTTACTAGCGGTGGACTACAATGAGCAGTTCTTC.

This clonotype was counted only a few times. The V and J genes are TRBV12-3 or TRBV12-4 and TRBJ1-3; D remains unclear. The CDR3 is 14 residues long. Trimming removed 7 bases from V and 0 bases from J, with 10 bases in between. Here the CDR3 DNA reads TGTGCCAGCATAGGGTCGTCCTCTGGAAACACCATATATTTT. The encoded protein is CASIGSSSGNTIYF.

This clonotype was observed at least ten times. This rearrangement joins TRBV7-2 to TRBJ2-7; maybe TRBD1 (6 bases). The V gene lost 1 base and the J gene lost 2 bases, with 15 bases spanning the gap. Germline V CDR1 and CDR2: SGHTA, FQGNSA. This CDR3 is 16 amino acids long. CDR3 amino acids: CASSLGPTGQTYEQYF. The CDR3 region has the DNA TGTGCCAGCAGCTTAGGACCGACAGGCCAGACCTACGAGCAGTACTTC.

This clonotype was detected a few times. V is TRBV6-1 and J is TRBJ2-1; possible D gene TRBD1, 5 bases. Trimming took 6 bases from V and 7 from J, leaving 16 bases between them. The CDR3 contains 14 residues. Germline V gene sequence: CDR1 MNHNS, CDR2 SASEGT. As DNA, the CDR3 is TGTGCCAGCAGCCGACTTGACAGCGCGAATGAGCAGTTCTTC. Its translation is CASSRLDSANEQFF.